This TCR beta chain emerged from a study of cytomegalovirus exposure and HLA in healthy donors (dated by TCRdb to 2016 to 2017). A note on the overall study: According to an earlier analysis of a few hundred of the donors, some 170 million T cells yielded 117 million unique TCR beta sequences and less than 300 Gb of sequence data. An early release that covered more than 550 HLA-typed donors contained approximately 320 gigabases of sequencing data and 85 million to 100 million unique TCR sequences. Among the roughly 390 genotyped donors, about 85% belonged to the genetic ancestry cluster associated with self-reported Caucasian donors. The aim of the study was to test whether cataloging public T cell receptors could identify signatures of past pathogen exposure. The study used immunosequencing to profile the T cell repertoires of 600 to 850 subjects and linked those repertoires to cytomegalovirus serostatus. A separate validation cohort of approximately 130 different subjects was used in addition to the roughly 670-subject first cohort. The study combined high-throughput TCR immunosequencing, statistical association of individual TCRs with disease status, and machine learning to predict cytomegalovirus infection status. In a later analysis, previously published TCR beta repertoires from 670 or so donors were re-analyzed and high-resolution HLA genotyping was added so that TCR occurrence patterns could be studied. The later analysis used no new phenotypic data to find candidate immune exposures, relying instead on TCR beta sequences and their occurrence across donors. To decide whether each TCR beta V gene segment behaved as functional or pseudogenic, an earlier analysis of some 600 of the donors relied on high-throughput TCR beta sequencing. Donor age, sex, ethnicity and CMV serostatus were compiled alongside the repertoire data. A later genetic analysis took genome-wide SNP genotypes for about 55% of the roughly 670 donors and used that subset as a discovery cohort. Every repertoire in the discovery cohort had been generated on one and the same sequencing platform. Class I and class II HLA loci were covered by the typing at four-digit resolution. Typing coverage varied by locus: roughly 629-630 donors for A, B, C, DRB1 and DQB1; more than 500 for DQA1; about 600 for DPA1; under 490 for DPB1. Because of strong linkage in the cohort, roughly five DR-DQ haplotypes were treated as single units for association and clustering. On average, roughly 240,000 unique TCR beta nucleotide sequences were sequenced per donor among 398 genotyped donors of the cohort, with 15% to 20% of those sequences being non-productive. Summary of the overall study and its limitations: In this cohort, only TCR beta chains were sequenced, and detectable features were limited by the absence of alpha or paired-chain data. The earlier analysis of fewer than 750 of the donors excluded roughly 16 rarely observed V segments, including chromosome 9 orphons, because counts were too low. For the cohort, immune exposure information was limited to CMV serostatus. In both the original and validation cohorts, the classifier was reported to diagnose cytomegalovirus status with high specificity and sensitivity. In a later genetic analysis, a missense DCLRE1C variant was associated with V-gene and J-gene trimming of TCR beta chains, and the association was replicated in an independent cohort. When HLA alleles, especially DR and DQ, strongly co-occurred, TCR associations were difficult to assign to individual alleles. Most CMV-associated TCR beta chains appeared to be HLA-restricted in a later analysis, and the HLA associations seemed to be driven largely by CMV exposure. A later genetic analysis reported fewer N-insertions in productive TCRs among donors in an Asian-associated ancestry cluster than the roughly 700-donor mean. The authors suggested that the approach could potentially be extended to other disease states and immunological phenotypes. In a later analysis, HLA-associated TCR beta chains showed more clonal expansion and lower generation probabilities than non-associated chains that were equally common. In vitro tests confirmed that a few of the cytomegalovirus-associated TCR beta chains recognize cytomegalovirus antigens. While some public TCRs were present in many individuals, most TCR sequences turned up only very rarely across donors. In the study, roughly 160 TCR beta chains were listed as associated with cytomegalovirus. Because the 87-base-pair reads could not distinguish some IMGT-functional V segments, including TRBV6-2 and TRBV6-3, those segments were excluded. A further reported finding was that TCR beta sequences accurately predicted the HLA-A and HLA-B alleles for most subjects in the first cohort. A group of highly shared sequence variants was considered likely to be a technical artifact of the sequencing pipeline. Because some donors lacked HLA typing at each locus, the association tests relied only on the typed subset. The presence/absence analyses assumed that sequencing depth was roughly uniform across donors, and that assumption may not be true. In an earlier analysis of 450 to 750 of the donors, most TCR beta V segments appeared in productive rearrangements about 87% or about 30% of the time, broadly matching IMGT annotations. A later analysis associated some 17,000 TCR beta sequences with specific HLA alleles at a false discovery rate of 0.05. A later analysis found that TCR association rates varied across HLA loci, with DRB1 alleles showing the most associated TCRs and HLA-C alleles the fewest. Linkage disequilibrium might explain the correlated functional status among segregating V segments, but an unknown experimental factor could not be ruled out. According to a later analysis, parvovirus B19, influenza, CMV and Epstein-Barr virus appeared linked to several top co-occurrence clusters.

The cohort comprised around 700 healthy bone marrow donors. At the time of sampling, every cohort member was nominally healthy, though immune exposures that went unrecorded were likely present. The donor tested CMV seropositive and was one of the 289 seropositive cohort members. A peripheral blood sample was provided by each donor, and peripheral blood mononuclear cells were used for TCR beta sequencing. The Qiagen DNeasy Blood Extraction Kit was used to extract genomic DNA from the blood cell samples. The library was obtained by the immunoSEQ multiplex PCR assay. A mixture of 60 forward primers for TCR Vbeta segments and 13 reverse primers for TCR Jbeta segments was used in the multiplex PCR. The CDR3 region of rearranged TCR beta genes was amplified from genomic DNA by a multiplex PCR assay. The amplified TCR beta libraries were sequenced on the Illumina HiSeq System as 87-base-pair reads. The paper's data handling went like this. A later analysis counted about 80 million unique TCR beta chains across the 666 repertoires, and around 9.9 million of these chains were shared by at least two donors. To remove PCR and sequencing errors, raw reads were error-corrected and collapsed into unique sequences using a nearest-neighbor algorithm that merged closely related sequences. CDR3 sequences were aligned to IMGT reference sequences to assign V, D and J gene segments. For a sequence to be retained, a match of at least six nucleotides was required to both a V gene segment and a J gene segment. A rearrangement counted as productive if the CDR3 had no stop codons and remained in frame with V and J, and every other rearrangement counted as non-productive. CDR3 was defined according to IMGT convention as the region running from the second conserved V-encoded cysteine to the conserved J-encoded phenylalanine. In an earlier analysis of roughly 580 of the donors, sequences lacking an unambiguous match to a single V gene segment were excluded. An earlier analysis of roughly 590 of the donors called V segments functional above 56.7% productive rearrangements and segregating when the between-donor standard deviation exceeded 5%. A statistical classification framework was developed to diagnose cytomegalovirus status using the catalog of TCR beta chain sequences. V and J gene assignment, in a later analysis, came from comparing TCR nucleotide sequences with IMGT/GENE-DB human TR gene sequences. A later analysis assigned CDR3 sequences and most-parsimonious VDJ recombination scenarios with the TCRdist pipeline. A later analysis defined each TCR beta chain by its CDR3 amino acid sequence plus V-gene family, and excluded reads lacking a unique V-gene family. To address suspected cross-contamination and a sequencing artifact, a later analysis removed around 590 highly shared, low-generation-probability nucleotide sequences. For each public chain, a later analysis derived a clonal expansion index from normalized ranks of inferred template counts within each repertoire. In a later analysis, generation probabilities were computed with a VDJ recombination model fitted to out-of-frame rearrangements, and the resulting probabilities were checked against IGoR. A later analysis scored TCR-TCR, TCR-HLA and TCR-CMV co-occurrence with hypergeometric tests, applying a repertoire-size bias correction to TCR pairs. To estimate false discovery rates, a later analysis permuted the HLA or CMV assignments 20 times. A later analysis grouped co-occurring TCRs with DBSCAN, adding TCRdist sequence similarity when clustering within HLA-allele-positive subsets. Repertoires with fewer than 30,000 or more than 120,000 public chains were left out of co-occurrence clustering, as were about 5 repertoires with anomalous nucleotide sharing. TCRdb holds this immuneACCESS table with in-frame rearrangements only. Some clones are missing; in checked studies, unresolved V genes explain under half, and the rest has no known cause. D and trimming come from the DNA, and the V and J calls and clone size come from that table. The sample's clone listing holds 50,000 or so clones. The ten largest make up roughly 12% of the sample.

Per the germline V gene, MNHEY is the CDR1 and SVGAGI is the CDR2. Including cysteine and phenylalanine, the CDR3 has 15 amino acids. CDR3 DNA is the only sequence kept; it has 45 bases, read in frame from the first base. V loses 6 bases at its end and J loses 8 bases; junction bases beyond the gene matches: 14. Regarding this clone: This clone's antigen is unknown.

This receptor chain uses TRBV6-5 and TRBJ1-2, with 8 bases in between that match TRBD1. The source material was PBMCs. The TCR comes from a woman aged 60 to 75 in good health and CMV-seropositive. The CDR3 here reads CASRSTNRGRGGYTF. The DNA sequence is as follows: TGTGCCAGCAGATCCACCAACAGGGGGAGGGGCGGCTACACCTTC.